The following is a T cell receptor beta chain sequence with its context. These data come from a study of cytomegalovirus exposure and HLA in healthy donors. The CDR3 is made up of 14 amino acids. V shed 2 bases, J shed 7 bases, and the junction held 4 bases outside the gene matches. The V gene's germline CDR1 is MNHNY and CDR2 SVGAGI (reference sequence). The primer mix had 60 Vbeta and 13 Jbeta primers. The table came from immunoSEQ multiplex PCR; TCRdb's copy has only in-frame clones and leaves some out. The sample lists approximately 170,000 clones, roughly 80% occurring once. The sequenced sample consisted of PBMCs. The V and J genes are TRBV6-6 and TRBJ1-4; TRBD1 aligns across 7 bases. This receptor was obtained from a woman aged 18 to 35 in good health and CMV-seronegative. CDR3 in DNA: TGTGCCAGCAGTTACGGGGCAGGGGGTGAAAAACTGTTTTTT. It specifies CASSYGAGGEKLFF.